Listed below are T cell receptor beta chains from one sample, sequenced in a study of T cells in localized non-small cell lung cancer. Only in-frame clones appear in the TCRdb table, and some are missing; sequencing was by immunoSEQ multiplex PCR. The sample records tens of thousands of clones, more than 75% being singletons. This specimen was PBMCs, taken before any cancer treatment. Receptor source: a woman aged 35 to 69 with stage II squamous cell lung carcinoma. CDR3s include the opening cysteine and the closing phenylalanine or tryptophan. The D gene is left open where the match is weak.

-,TRBV11-3,CASSSGPPGVYTF
-,TRBV10-3,CATQDGRSLGNTIYF
TRBD1,TRBV7-2,CASSTQAYRGPGEQYF
-,TRBV7-2,CASSPLGGRPASYEQYF
-,TRBV10-3,CAISERTRADEKLFF
TRBD2,TRBV5-1,CASSLIAGQETQYF
TRBD2,TRBV11-2,CASSLWGLAGDATQYF
TRBD1,TRBV7-9,CASSFEGAYYGYTF
TRBD2,TRBV7-2,CASSQVGRAVYEQYF
-,TRBV6-5,CASSYRAITEAFF
TRBD2,TRBV5-1,CASSATSGRAKSYEQYF
-,TRBV27,CASSLSPGWSYEQYF
-,TRBV4-2,CASSQRGSGATNEQFF
TRBD1,TRBV6-5,CASSYLLGQPITEAFF
TRBD1,TRBV4-2,CASSQDGTANNEKLFF
-,TRBV7-7,CASSWVACRKTYGYTF
TRBD1,TRBV2,CASERWTGQFF
-,TRBV5-4,CASSLYLDRQFF
-,TRBV6-5,CASSYSLSGTEAFF
TRBD1,TRBV5-1,CASSLTPGQLNEKLFF
-,TRBV7-5,CVRSSQGLAGLELSDTQYF
-,TRBV10-3,CAGHHSSNEQFF
TRBD2,TRBV5-4,CASSLSGAGGPTDTQYF
-,TRBV23-1,CASLPGPSEAFF
TRBD1,TRBV7-8,CASSLGQGIGSYEQYF
-,TRBV7-2,CASSLSKGANVLTF
TRBD1,TRBV6-1,CASSGNRGETQYF
TRBD1,TRBV4-3,CASSQDSAGTGRETQYF
TRBD2,TRBV7-9,CASGTGLAGGPLLETQYF
-,TRBV7-6,CASMDLAHEQYF
-,TRBV11-2,CASSSRFGIEQYF
-,TRBV10-1,CASSKDGLDEQFF
TRBD1,TRBV5-1,CASSLGTGSHEQYF
-,TRBV7-2,CASSLGSLHLNTEAFF
-,TRBV28,CASSLGMGGYTF
-,TRBV6-1,CASSAEGVGYNEQFF
TRBD2,TRBV28,CASIAQAGAEQYF
-,TRBV5-8,CASSPGHTKNIQYF
TRBD1,TRBV5-1,CASSLTTGGRTDTQYF
TRBD2,TRBV2,CASSWTSGSLTGETQYF
-,TRBV6-4,CASSGGAAREQFF
-,TRBV18,CASSSSAEGYGYTF
TRBD2,TRBV5-4,CASSPEGLAVGNEQFF
-,TRBV19,CATSWGTYEQYF
TRBD2,TRBV10-3,CAISAPLAGEENTQYF
-,TRBV11-2,CASSLRGLNTGELFF
TRBD1,TRBV18,CASSRGTGSYEQYF
TRBD1,TRBV5-8,CASTPPHGQATNTEAFF
-,TRBV4-3,CASSPRAGESYNEQFF
TRBD1,TRBV5-1,CASSLGQGLNQPQHF
-,TRBV5-1,CASSLVDNDYGYTF
-,TRBV27,CASSLSQGNTIYF